A single sample is the source of the 15 T cell receptor beta chains below, sequenced in a study of blood T cell repertoires in COVID-19. Sequencing was performed with immunoSEQ multiplex PCR; in TCRdb, only in-frame clones are kept and a portion is missing. In the table there are about 260,000 clones, more than 85% of which are singletons. The specimen sequenced was peripheral blood. The receptors derive from a person aged 18-35 years with COVID-19, enrolled during active disease.

This sequence joins TRBV29-1 and TRBJ2-1, with TRBD2 as a possible D gene (5 bases). From germline, CDR1 is SQVTM and CDR2 ANQGSEA. The V and J ends lost 5 bases and 0 bases respectively, with 11 bases between them. The CDR3 runs 14 residues. CDR3 protein: CSVSGSSSYNEQFF. Here the CDR3 DNA reads TGCAGCGTTAGCGGATCGAGCTCCTACAATGAGCAGTTCTTC.

The CDR3 here is CASSPIGVNSPLHF. Here the CDR3 DNA reads TGTGCCAGCAGTCCTATAGGGGTAAATTCACCCCTCCACTTT. The chain employs TRBV6-5 and TRBJ1-6, with a weak D call TRBD1 (5 bases). Germline V gene sequence: CDR1 MNHEY, CDR2 SVGAGI. V dropped 5 bases and J dropped 7 bases, with 12 bases sitting between them. The CDR3 loop spans 14 amino acids.

A single count supports this clone. The chain links TRBV24-1 to TRBJ2-3, with D tentatively TRBD2 (6 bases). Germline CDR1 reads KGHDR; CDR2 reads SFDVKD. This CDR3 has 19 residues. The germline V and J ends were trimmed by 1 base and 1 base, with 20 bases remaining between them. The CDR3 region has the DNA TGTGCCACCAGTGATTTCCGACTAGATAGGACTAAGGGCACAGATACGCAGTATTTT. Translated: CATSDFRLDRTKGTDTQYF.

Here the CDR3 reads CATSEEQGASDTQYF. Here the CDR3 DNA reads TGTGCCACCAGTGAGGAGCAGGGGGCTTCAGATACGCAGTATTTT. This chain joins TRBV24-1 and TRBJ2-3, with 8 bases matching TRBD1. Germline V gene lookup returns CDR1 KGHDR and CDR2 SFDVKD. V shed 4 bases, J shed 4 bases, and the junction held 6 bases outside the gene matches. The CDR3 has 15 residues.

The DNA for the CDR3 is TGTGCCAGCAGTTACGGCGGAGACAATGAGCAGTTCTTC. It translates to CASSYGGDNEQFF. This rearrangement joins TRBV6-5 to TRBJ2-1, with D uncertain. The V gene lost 2 bases and the J gene lost 5 bases, with 7 bases spanning the gap. Germline lookup yields CDR1 MNHEY and CDR2 SVGAGI. CDR3 size: 13 residues.

This chain connects TRBV5-4 to TRBJ1-1, with 8 bases lining up with TRBD1. In germline, CDR1 is SGHNT, CDR2 YYREEE (reference sequence). The CDR3 length is 14 residues. The junction had 4 bases not matched to a gene; V was cut back by 1 base and J by 5 bases. The CDR3 loop reads CASSLTGGATEAFF. In DNA form, the CDR3 reads TGTGCCAGCAGCTTGACAGGGGGGGCGACTGAAGCTTTCTTT.

The chain recombines TRBV29-1 with TRBJ1-1; possible D gene TRBD1, 6 bases. Germline V CDR1 and CDR2: SQVTM, ANQGSEA. The germline V and J ends were trimmed by 4 bases and 8 bases, with 8 bases remaining between them. The CDR3 covers 10 residues. Here the CDR3 DNA reads TGCAGCGTTGCCGACAGGGAAGCTTTCTTT. It translates to CSVADREAFF.

The rearrangement joins TRBV7-9 to TRBJ2-1; 7 bases match TRBD1. With 5 bases clipped from V and 4 bases from J, the junction kept 11 bases outside the gene matches. CDR1 and CDR2 (germline): SEHNR, FQNEAQ (reference sequence). This CDR3 has 16 residues. CDR3: CASSPRAGDRYNEQFF. The CDR3 bases are TGTGCCAGCAGCCCCCGGGCCGGGGACAGATACAATGAGCAGTTCTTC.

The chain recombines TRBV5-1 with TRBJ1-2; D possibly corresponds to TRBD1 (6 bases). Germline CDR1 SGHRS, CDR2 YFSETQ. V was pared by 3 bases and J by 2 bases, with 11 bases between. This CDR3 spans 14 amino acids. As DNA, the CDR3 is TGCGCCAGCAGCTGGGACAAAAACAACTATGGCTACACCTTC. As protein: CASSWDKNNYGYTF.

The chain uses TRBV6-5 and TRBJ2-5; 8 nucleotides match TRBD1. The CDR3 is 13 residues long. The junction had 2 bases not matched to a gene; V was cut back by 4 bases and J by 4 bases. Germline V gene data show CDR1 as MNHEY and CDR2 as SVGAGI. The CDR3 DNA sequence: TGTGCCAGCAGTTGGACAGGGAGAGAGACCCAGTACTTC. Translating it yields CASSWTGRETQYF.

The chain carries TRBV9 and TRBJ2-1; 11 nucleotides align to TRBD2. The CDR3 length is 16 residues. Germline lookup yields CDR1 SGDLS and CDR2 YYNGEE. The V and J ends lost 3 bases and 9 bases, in that order; junction bases with no gene match: 11. The CDR3 region has the DNA TGTGCCAGCAGCGCAAGAGCGACTAGCGGGATTGGTGAGCAGTTCTTC. This gives the protein CASSARATSGIGEQFF. The full variable domain, with the rest looked up from reference TRBV9 and TRBJ2-1, is DSGVTQTPKHLITATGQRVTLRCSPRSGDLSVYWYQQSLDQGLQFLIQYYNGEERAKGNILERFSAQQFPDLHSELNLSSLELGDSALYFCASSARATSGIGEQFFGPGTRLTVL.

The rearrangement joins TRBV29-1 to TRBJ1-2; no clear D gene. From germline, CDR1 is SQVTM and CDR2 ANQGSEA. CDR3 size: 14 residues. With 4 bases removed from V and 3 bases from J, the gap between germline ends came to 15 bases. The DNA of the CDR3 is TGCAGCGTTGGTCCGGCCGACGGAGACTATGGCTACACCTTC. It is translated as CSVGPADGDYGYTF.

The rearrangement links TRBV4-1 to TRBJ2-7; a weak D match, TRBD1 (6 bases). The CDR3 totals 14 residues. Germline loops: CDR1 MGHRA, CDR2 YSYEKL. The V gene lost 2 bases and the J gene lost 4 bases, with 12 bases spanning the gap. CDR3 sequence reads: CASSQRQDVYEQYF. In DNA form, the CDR3 reads TGCGCCAGCAGCCAAAGACAGGACGTTTACGAGCAGTACTTC.

The rearrangement links TRBV7-3 to TRBJ2-2; a weak D match, TRBD2 (6 bases). Germline CDR1 and CDR2: SGHTA and FQGTGA. The V end lost 2 bases, the J end lost 4 bases, and 8 bases lay between the germline ends. This CDR3 spans 14 amino acids. The CDR3 DNA reads as TGTGCCAGCAGCTTAGGGGGAGGCACCGGGGAGCTGTTTTTT. Its protein is CASSLGGGTGELFF. Using reference TRBV7-3 and TRBJ2-2 for the parts outside the CDR3, the full variable domain is GAGVSQTPSNKVTEKGKYVELRCDPISGHTALYWYRQSLGQGPEFLIYFQGTGAADDSGLPNDRFFAVRPEGSVSTLKIQRTERGDSAVYLCASSLGGGTGELFFGEGSRLTVL.

The V gene is TRBV7-2, the J gene TRBJ1-2; 9 nucleotides line up with TRBD1. V was pared by 3 bases and J by 7 bases, with 3 bases of the junction left unmatched. Germline V CDR1 and CDR2: SGHTA, FQGNSA. The CDR3 spans 13 residues. The CDR3 nucleotides are TGTGCCAGCAGCTTGACAGGGGGAACTGGCTACACCTTC. It is translated as CASSLTGGTGYTF.